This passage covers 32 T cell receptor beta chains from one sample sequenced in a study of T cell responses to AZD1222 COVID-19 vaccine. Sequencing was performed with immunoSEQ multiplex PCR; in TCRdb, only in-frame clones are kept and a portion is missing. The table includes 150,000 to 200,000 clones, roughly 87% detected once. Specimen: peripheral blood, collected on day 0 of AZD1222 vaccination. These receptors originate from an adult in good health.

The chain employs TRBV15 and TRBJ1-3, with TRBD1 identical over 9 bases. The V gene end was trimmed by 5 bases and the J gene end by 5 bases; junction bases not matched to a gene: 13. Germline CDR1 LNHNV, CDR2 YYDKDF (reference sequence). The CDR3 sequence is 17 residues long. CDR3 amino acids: CATSVALGQGQRNTIYF. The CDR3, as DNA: TGTGCCACCAGCGTTGCCTTGGGACAGGGACAGAGAAACACCATATATTTT.

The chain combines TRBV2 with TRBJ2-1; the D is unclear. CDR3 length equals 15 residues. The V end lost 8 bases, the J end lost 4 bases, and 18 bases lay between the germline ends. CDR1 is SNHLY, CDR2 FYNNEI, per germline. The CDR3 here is CASPVSVGLYNEQFF. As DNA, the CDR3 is TGTGCCAGCCCCGTATCGGTGGGCCTGTACAATGAGCAGTTCTTC.

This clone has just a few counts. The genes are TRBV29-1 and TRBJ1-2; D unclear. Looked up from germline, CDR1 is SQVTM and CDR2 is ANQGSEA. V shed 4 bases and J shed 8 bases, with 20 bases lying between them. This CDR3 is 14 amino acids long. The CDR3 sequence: CSVVPHSVAEGYTF. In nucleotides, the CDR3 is TGCAGCGTTGTTCCCCACAGTGTCGCAGAGGGCTACACCTTC.

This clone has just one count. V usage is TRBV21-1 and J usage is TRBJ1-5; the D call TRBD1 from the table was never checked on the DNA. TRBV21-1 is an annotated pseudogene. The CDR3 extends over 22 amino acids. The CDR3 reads CASRLALNPGQGEYCGSQPQHF. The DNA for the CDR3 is TGTGCCAGCAGACTGGCCCTCAACCCGGGACAGGGTGAGTATTGCGGGAGTCAGCCCCAGCATTTT.

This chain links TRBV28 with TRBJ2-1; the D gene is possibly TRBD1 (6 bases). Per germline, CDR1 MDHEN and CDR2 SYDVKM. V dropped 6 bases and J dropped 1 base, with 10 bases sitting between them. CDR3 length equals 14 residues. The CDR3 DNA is TGTGCCAGCAGCCAAACAGGGTCCTACAATGAGCAGTTCTTC. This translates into CASSQTGSYNEQFF.

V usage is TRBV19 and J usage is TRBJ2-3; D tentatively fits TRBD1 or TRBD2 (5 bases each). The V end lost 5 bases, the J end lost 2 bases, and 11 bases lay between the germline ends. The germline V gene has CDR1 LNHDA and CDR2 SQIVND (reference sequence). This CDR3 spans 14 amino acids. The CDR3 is CASSWDVTTDTQYF. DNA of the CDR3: TGTGCCAGTAGTTGGGACGTTACCACAGATACGCAGTATTTT.

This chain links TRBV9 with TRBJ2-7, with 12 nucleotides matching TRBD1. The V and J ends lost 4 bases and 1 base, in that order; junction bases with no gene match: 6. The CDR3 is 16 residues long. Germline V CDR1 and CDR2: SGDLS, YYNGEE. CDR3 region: CASSPGTGGESYEQYF. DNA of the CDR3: TGTGCCAGCAGCCCCGGGACAGGGGGCGAGTCCTACGAGCAGTACTTC.

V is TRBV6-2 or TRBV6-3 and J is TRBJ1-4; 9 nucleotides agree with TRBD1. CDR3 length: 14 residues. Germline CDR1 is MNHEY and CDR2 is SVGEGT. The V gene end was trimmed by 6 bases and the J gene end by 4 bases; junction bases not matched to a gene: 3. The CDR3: CASSSTGGNEKLFF. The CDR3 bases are TGTGCCAGCAGCTCGACAGGGGGTAATGAAAAACTGTTTTTT.

The CDR3 sequence: CASAEGGFGQPQHF. The CDR3 DNA is TGTGCTAGTGCCGAGGGTGGTTTTGGTCAGCCCCAGCATTTT. The chain couples TRBV12-5 to TRBJ1-5, with D hard to call. The germline CDR1 and CDR2 sequences are LGHNT and FRNRAP. The CDR3 totals 14 residues. V was clipped by 7 bases and J by 6 bases, with 16 bases between them.

The CDR3 DNA follows: TGTGCCAGCAGTTTATTGGGTCCCACCTACGAGCAGTACTTC. Translated, it gives CASSLLGPTYEQYF. J is TRBJ2-7 and V is TRBV28; D not resolved. The CDR3 has 14 amino acids. Germline V lookup: CDR1 MDHEN, CDR2 SYDVKM. Trimming stripped 1 base from V and 2 bases from J, with 9 bases between.

CDR3 DNA: TGCGCCAGCAGGGGCACTGAAGCTTTCTTT. This codes for CASRGTEAFF. The V gene is TRBV4-1, the J gene TRBJ1-1, with D unclear. CDR3 length: 10 residues. V shed 6 bases and J shed 4 bases, with 3 bases lying between them. Germline values: CDR1 MGHRA, CDR2 YSYEKL.

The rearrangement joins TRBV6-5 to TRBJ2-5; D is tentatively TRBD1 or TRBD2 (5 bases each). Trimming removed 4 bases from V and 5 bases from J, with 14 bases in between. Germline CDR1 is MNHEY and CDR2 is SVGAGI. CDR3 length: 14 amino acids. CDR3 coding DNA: TGTGCCAGCAGTTTCGGGGCGGGCGTGGAGACCCAGTACTTC. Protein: CASSFGAGVETQYF.

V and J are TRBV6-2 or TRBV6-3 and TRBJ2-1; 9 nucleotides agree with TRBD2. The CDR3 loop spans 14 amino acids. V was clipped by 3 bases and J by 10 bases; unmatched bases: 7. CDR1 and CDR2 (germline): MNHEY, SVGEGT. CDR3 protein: CASSYGGLAGEQFF. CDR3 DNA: TGTGCCAGCAGTTATGGGGGACTAGCCGGAGAGCAGTTCTTC.

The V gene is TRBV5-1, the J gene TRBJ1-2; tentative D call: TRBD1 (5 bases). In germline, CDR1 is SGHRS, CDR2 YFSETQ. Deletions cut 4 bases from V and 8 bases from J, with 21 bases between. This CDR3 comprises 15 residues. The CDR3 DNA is TGCGCCAGCAGCGTCGCGGGGCCCCCAATGGAAGGCTACACCTTC. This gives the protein CASSVAGPPMEGYTF.

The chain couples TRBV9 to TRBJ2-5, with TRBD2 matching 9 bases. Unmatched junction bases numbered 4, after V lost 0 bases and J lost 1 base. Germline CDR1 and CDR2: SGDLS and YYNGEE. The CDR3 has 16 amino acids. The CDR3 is CASSVVSSGAQETQYF. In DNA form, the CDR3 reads TGTGCCAGCAGCGTAGTATCTAGCGGGGCCCAAGAGACCCAGTACTTC.

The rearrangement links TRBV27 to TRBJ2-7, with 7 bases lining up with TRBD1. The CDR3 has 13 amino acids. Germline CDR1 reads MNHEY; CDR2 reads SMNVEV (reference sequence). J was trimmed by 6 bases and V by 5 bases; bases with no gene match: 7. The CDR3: CASSLHTGVEQYF. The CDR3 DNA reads TGTGCCAGCAGTCTCCATACAGGGGTCGAGCAGTACTTC.

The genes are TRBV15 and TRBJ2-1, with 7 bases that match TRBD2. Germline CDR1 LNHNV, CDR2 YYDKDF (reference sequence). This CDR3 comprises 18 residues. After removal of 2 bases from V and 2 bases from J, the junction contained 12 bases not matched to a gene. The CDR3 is CATSRKLGGRTPYNEQFF. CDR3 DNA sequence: TGTGCCACCAGCAGAAAGCTGGGCGGGAGAACCCCCTACAATGAGCAGTTCTTC.

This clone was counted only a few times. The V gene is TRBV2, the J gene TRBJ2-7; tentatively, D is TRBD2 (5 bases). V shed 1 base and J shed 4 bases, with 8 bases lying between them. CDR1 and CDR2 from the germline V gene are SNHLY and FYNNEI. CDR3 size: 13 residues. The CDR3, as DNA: TGTGCCAGCAGTGAAGACCGGGGATACGAGCAGTACTTC. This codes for CASSEDRGYEQYF. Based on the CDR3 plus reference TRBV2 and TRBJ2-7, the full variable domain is EPEVTQTPSHQVTQMGQEVILRCVPISNHLYFYWYRQILGQKVEFLVSFYNNEISEKSEIFDDQFSVERPDGSNFTLKIRSTKLEDSAMYFCASSEDRGYEQYFGPGTRLTVT.

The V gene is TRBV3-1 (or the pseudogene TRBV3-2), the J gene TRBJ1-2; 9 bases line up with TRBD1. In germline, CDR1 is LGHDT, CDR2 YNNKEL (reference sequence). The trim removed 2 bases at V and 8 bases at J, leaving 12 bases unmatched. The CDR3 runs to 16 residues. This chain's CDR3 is CASSQPPGQGGLGYTF. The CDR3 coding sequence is TGTGCCAGCAGCCAACCCCCGGGACAGGGAGGTCTAGGCTACACCTTC.

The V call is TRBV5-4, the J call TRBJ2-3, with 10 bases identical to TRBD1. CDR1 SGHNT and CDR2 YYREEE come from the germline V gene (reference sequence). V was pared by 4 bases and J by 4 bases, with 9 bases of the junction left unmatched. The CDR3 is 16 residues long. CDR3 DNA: TGTGCCAGCAGCCCGACAGGGGGCTACGGCTCAGATACGCAGTATTTT. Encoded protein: CASSPTGGYGSDTQYF.

The CDR3 sequence: CASSSFQGENTEAFF. The CDR3 bases are TGTGCCAGCTCAAGTTTCCAGGGGGAAAACACTGAAGCTTTCTTT. The chain links TRBV18 to TRBJ1-1, with 7 bases lining up with TRBD1. The germline V gene has CDR1 KGHSH and CDR2 LQKENI. The CDR3 consists of 15 residues. The junction had 8 bases not matched to a gene; V was cut back by 5 bases and J by 2 bases.

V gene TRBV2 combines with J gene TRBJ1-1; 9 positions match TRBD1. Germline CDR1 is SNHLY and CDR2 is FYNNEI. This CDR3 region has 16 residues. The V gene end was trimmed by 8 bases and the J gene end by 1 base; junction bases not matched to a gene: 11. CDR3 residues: CASRPQPGQGNTEAFF. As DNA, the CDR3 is TGTGCCAGCCGCCCCCAGCCGGGACAGGGGAACACTGAAGCTTTCTTT.

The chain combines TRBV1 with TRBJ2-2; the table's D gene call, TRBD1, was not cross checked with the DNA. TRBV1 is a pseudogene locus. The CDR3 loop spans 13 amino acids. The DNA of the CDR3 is TGCACCAGCAGCCAAGCAGGGCCCGGGGAGCTGTTTTTT. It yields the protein CTSSQAGPGELFF.

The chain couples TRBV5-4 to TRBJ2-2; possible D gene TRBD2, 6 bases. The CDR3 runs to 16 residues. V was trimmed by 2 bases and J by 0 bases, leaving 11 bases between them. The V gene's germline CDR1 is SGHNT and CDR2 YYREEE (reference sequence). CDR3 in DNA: TGTGCCAGCAGCTTCGGTGCGGGGACGAACACCGGGGAGCTGTTTTTT. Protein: CASSFGAGTNTGELFF.

The CDR3 DNA reads TGTGCCACCAGCAGAGTAACCAATGAAAAACTGTTTTTT. It translates to CATSRVTNEKLFF. The chain couples TRBV15 to TRBJ1-4; D remains ambiguous. Germline CDR1 reads LNHNV; CDR2 reads YYDKDF (reference sequence). This CDR3 contains 13 residues. V shed 1 base and J shed 5 bases, with 5 bases lying between them.

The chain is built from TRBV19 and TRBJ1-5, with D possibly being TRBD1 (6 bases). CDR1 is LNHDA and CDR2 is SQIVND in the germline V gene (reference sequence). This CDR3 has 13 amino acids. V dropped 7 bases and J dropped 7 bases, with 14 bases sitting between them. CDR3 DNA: TGTGCCAGTAACCCGGGGGGCTCCCAGCCCCAGCATTTT. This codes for CASNPGGSQPQHF.

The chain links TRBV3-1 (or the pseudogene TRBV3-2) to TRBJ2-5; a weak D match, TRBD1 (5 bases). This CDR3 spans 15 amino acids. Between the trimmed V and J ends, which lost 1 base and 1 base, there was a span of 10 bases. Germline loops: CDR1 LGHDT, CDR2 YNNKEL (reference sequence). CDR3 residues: CASSQAPGPQETQYF. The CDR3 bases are TGTGCCAGCAGCCAAGCCCCAGGGCCCCAAGAGACCCAGTACTTC.

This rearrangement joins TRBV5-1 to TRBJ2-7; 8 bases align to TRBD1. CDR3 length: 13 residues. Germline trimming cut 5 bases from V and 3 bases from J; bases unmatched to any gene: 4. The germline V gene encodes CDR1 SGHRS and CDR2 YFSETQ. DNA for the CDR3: TGCGCCAGCAGAGATGACAGGGGCTACGAGCAGTACTTC. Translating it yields CASRDDRGYEQYF. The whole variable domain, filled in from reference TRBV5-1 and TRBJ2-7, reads KAGVTQTPRYLIKTRGQQVTLSCSPISGHRSVSWYQQTPGQGLQFLFEYFSETQRNKGNFPGRFSGRQFSNSRSEMNVSTLELGDSALYLCASRDDRGYEQYFGPGTRLTVT.

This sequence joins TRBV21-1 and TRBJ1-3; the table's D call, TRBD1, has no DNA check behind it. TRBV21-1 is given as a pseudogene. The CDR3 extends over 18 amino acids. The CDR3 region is CASSKEPGQGNSGNTIYF. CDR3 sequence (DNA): TGTGCCAGCAGCAAAGAGCCGGGACAGGGGAACTCTGGAAACACCATATATTTT.

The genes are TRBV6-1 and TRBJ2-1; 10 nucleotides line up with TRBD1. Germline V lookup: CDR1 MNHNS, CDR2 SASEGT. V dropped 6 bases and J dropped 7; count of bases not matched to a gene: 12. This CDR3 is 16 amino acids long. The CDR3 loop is CASRERTGGTANEQFF. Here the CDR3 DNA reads TGTGCCAGCAGAGAACGGACAGGGGGAACGGCGAATGAGCAGTTCTTC.

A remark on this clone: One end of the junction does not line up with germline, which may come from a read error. CDR3 sequence reads: CASSIGSGLGSLLHF. CDR3 DNA: TGTGCCAGTAGTATTGGGTCAGGGCTCGGTTCACTCCTCCACTTT. This chain connects TRBV19 to TRBJ1-6, with D possibly TRBD1 on 5 matching bases. The CDR3 is made up of 15 amino acids. From germline, CDR1 is LNHDA and CDR2 SQIVND (reference sequence).

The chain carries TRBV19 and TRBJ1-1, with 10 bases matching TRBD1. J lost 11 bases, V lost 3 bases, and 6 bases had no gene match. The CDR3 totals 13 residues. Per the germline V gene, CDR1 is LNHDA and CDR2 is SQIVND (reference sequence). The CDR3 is CASSMSGQGSAFF. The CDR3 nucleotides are TGTGCCAGTAGTATGTCGGGACAGGGGTCGGCTTTCTTT.